This is a list of T cell receptor beta chains from one sample in a study of blood T cell repertoires in COVID-19. Method: immunoSEQ multiplex PCR; TCRdb's copy keeps in-frame clones and lacks some. This sample has about 69,000 clones; roughly 90% occur once, and the top ten carry 2%. The sequenced sample was peripheral blood. The receptors shown here come from a man aged 25 to 40 with acute or convalescent COVID-19. Both conserved end residues are part of each CDR3. Fields, in order: clone size, V gene, J gene, D gene, CDR3 protein, CDR3 DNA. D genes are given only for firm matches. Size is stated for part of the rows, as once, few or many counts, or as a class when the clone is expanded.

>NA|TRBV4-1|TRBJ1-2|TRBD1
CASSQGGQGRIGYTF
TGCGCCAGCAGCCAAGGGGGACAGGGGCGTATTGGCTACACCTTC
>NA|TRBV28|TRBJ1-1|NA
CASSLSLGREAFF
TGTGCCAGCAGTCTGAGCTTGGGCAGGGAAGCTTTCTTT
>NA|TRBV6-5|TRBJ2-5|TRBD2
CASSYGTSDIQETQYF
TGTGCCAGCAGTTACGGGACTAGCGATATACAAGAGACCCAGTACTTC
>NA|TRBV29-1|TRBJ1-2|TRBD1
CSVQTGGSSIYGYTF
TGCAGCGTTCAGACAGGGGGCAGTTCGATCTATGGCTACACCTTC
>NA|TRBV11-1|TRBJ2-1|TRBD2
CASSPPLAGVNEQFF
TGTGCCAGCAGCCCGCCTCTAGCGGGAGTTAACGAGCAGTTCTTC
>NA|TRBV30|TRBJ1-1|NA
CAWSPPGQMNTEAFF
TGTGCCTGGAGCCCCCCAGGACAGATGAACACTGAAGCTTTCTTT
>NA|TRBV18|TRBJ2-5|TRBD1
CASSQGATQETQYF
TGTGCCAGCTCACAGGGGGCAACCCAAGAGACCCAGTACTTC
>NA|TRBV6-5|TRBJ1-1|NA
CASSYSSQGRTEAFF
TGTGCCAGCAGTTACTCGAGTCAGGGAAGAACTGAAGCTTTCTTT
>NA|TRBV5-5|TRBJ1-1|TRBD1
CASKGQRDTEAFF
TGTGCCAGTAAGGGACAGCGGGACACTGAAGCTTTCTTT
>once|TRBV6-1|TRBJ2-5|TRBD2
CASSPAGGQETQYF
TGTGCCAGCAGTCCCGCGGGGGGCCAAGAGACCCAGTACTTC
>NA|TRBV2|TRBJ1-2|NA
CASRLGGGYTF
TGTGCCAGCAGGCTCGGGGGTGGCTACACCTTC
>NA|TRBV19|TRBJ1-2|NA
CASSGLKRGYTF
TGTGCCAGTAGTGGCCTGAAGAGGGGCTACACCTTC
>NA|TRBV30|TRBJ1-5|TRBD1
CAWSADRGGNQPQHF
TGTGCCTGGAGTGCCGACAGGGGAGGGAATCAGCCCCAGCATTTT
>NA|TRBV24-1|TRBJ2-2|NA
CATSDSGFANTGELFF
TGTGCCACCAGTGATTCAGGATTCGCGAACACCGGGGAGCTGTTTTTT
>NA|TRBV14|TRBJ2-3|TRBD2
CASSQGAGGLSTDTQYF
TGTGCCAGCAGCCAAGGAGCGGGGGGACTCAGCACAGATACGCAGTATTTT
>NA|TRBV5-4|TRBJ1-6|TRBD1
CASSFGGGGSPLHF
TGTGCCAGCAGCTTTGGAGGGGGCGGTTCACCCCTCCACTTT
>medium-sized|TRBV13|TRBJ2-2|TRBD1
CASQDRDNTGELFF
TGTGCCAGCCAGGACAGGGACAACACCGGGGAGCTGTTTTTT
>NA|TRBV7-2|TRBJ2-1|TRBD2
CASSPGGYNEQFF
TGTGCCAGCAGCCCGGGGGGGTACAATGAGCAGTTCTTC
>NA|TRBV7-2|TRBJ1-3|NA
CASSSLSAVSGNTIYF
TGTGCCAGCAGCTCTCTCTCCGCGGTCTCTGGAAACACCATATATTTT
>NA|TRBV5-1|TRBJ2-5|NA
CASSPRVREETQYF
TGCGCCAGCAGCCCGCGGGTGAGAGAAGAGACCCAGTACTTC
>NA|TRBV14|TRBJ2-5|NA
CASSQPPRHLQETQYF
TGTGCCAGCAGCCAACCCCCAAGACACCTTCAAGAGACCCAGTACTTC
>NA|TRBV12-5|TRBJ1-3|NA
CASGLVELISGNTIYF
TGTGCTAGTGGTTTGGTAGAGCTCATCTCTGGAAACACCATATATTTT
>NA|TRBV6-6|TRBJ1-1|NA
CASTDRIASEAFF
TGTGCCAGCACCGACAGGATCGCGTCTGAAGCTTTCTTT
>NA|TRBV6-2/TRBV6-3|TRBJ1-2|NA
CASSLTGTANYGYTF
TGTGCCAGCAGTTTGACAGGCACGGCTAACTATGGCTACACCTTC
>NA|TRBV7-2|TRBJ1-5|NA
CASSWQHNSNQPQHF
TGTGCCAGCAGCTGGCAACATAATAGCAATCAGCCCCAGCATTTT
>NA|TRBV19|TRBJ2-3|NA
CASSVQSTDTQYF
TGTGCCAGTAGTGTCCAGAGCACAGATACGCAGTATTTT
>NA|TRBV6-1|TRBJ1-6|NA
CASSEHRVTPGSPLHF
TGTGCCAGCAGTGAACACAGGGTGACCCCTGGCTCACCCCTCCACTTT
>NA|TRBV7-3|TRBJ2-3|NA
CASSTTPGNTQYF
TGTGCCAGCAGCACCACCCCAGGGAATACGCAGTATTTT
>once|TRBV9|TRBJ2-6|TRBD1
CASSGQGAGANVLTF
TGTGCCAGCAGCGGACAGGGAGCTGGGGCCAACGTCCTGACTTTC
>NA|TRBV29-1|TRBJ1-1|TRBD1
CSVAAGTGGEAFF
TGCAGCGTGGCGGCTGGGACAGGAGGTGAAGCTTTCTTT
>NA|TRBV27|TRBJ1-5|TRBD1
CASSSWDREKGPQHF
TGTGCCAGCAGTTCATGGGACAGGGAGAAAGGGCCCCAGCATTTT
>NA|TRBV2|TRBJ1-1|NA
CASIRLTEAFF
TGTGCCAGCATCCGTTTAACTGAAGCTTTCTTT
>NA|TRBV20-1|TRBJ1-2|NA
CSAPRFYGYTF
TGCAGTGCTCCCCGGTTCTATGGCTACACCTTC
>NA|TRBV6-5|TRBJ1-2|NA
CASSVGGSYGYTF
TGTGCCAGCAGCGTAGGAGGGAGCTATGGCTACACCTTC
>NA|TRBV9|TRBJ1-2|TRBD1
CASTPQGQGAGGYTF
TGTGCCAGCACCCCCCAGGGACAGGGGGCCGGTGGCTACACCTTC
>once|TRBV7-8|TRBJ1-2|TRBD1
CASSLGQGGSYGYTF
TGTGCCAGCAGCCTCGGACAGGGTGGGAGCTATGGCTACACCTTC
>NA|TRBV19|TRBJ2-5|TRBD2
CASSMTSGSTETQYF
TGTGCCAGTAGTATGACTAGCGGGAGTACAGAGACCCAGTACTTC
>NA|TRBV3-1/TRBV3-2|TRBJ1-2|TRBD1
CASSLGQGSNYGYTF
TGTGCCAGCAGTCTCGGACAGGGGAGTAACTATGGCTACACCTTC
>NA|TRBV19|TRBJ1-2|TRBD1
CASRNQGAGLNYGYTF
TGTGCCAGTAGGAACCAGGGGGCCGGATTAAACTATGGCTACACCTTC
>NA|TRBV20-1|TRBJ1-1|TRBD1
CSASDGTGGTEAFF
TGCAGTGCTAGTGACGGAACAGGGGGCACTGAAGCTTTCTTT
>NA|TRBV9|TRBJ2-1|TRBD1
CASSGTGGVNEQFF
TGTGCCAGCAGTGGGACAGGGGGCGTCAATGAGCAGTTCTTC
>once|TRBV2|TRBJ2-1|NA
CASSEGGMTYNEQFF
TGTGCCAGCAGTGAAGGTGGCATGACCTACAATGAGCAGTTCTTC
>NA|TRBV4-1|TRBJ1-5|TRBD1
CASSQILTRGQSNQPQHF
TGCGCCAGCAGCCAAATTCTTACTAGGGGGCAAAGCAATCAGCCCCAGCATTTT
>NA|TRBV2|TRBJ2-1|TRBD1
CASSPPSTGQYNEQFF
TGTGCCAGCAGTCCACCTTCTACGGGACAGTACAATGAGCAGTTCTTC
>NA|TRBV5-6|TRBJ1-2|TRBD1
CASSEGTAAFGYTF
TGTGCCAGCAGCGAGGGGACAGCCGCGTTTGGCTACACCTTC
>NA|TRBV7-2|TRBJ1-2|NA
CASSLGVPYGYTF
TGTGCCAGCAGCCTCGGGGTGCCCTATGGCTACACCTTC